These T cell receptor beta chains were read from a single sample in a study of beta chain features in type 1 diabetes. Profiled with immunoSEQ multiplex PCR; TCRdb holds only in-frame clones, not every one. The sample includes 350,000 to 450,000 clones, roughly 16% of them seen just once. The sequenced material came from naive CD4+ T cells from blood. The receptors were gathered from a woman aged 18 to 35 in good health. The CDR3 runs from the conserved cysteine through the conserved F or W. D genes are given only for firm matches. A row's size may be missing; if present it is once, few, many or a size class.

CDR3 DNA: TGTGCCAGCAGCTTAGGTTTCAATTACGAGCAGTACTTC
CDR3 protein: CASSLGFNYEQYF
clone size: few
D gene: .
J gene: TRBJ2-7
V gene: TRBV7-2

CDR3 DNA: TGTGCCAGCAGCGCGGACAGCCTCTATGGCTACACCTTC
CDR3 protein: CASSADSLYGYTF
clone size: .
D gene: .
J gene: TRBJ1-2
V gene: TRBV2

CDR3 DNA: TGTGCCATCAAAGGCAGGGGGGACGAGCAGTACTTC
CDR3 protein: CAIKGRGDEQYF
clone size: .
D gene: .
J gene: TRBJ2-7
V gene: TRBV10-3

CDR3 DNA: TGTGCCAGCAGTGAGACGTACTGGACAGGTAACACCGGGGAGCTGTTTTTT
CDR3 protein: CASSETYWTGNTGELFF
clone size: few
D gene: TRBD1
J gene: TRBJ2-2
V gene: TRBV25-1

CDR3 DNA: TGTGCCAGCTCACACTACAGGGCAACTAGCACAGATACGCAGTATTTT
CDR3 protein: CASSHYRATSTDTQYF
clone size: .
D gene: .
J gene: TRBJ2-3
V gene: TRBV18

CDR3 DNA: TGCAGCGTCCTAACAGACGTAGATGGCTACACCTTC
CDR3 protein: CSVLTDVDGYTF
clone size: .
D gene: .
J gene: TRBJ1-2
V gene: TRBV29-1

CDR3 DNA: TGTGCCAGCAGCGGGAATATGTTACTAGCGGGAGAGGGTGGGCAGTTCTTC
CDR3 protein: CASSGNMLLAGEGGQFF
clone size: .
D gene: TRBD2
J gene: TRBJ2-1
V gene: TRBV9

CDR3 DNA: TGTGCCAGCAGCCGTGGGACTAGCGGGAGTTACTACACAGATACGCAGTATTTT
CDR3 protein: CASSRGTSGSYYTDTQYF
clone size: few
D gene: TRBD2
J gene: TRBJ2-3
V gene: TRBV7-2

CDR3 DNA: TGCGCCAGCAGCTTGGCTAGCGGGAGTTACAATGAGCAGTTCTTC
CDR3 protein: CASSLASGSYNEQFF
clone size: .
D gene: TRBD2
J gene: TRBJ2-1
V gene: TRBV5-1

CDR3 DNA: TGTGCCACCAGCAGAGATCCAGCGGGCCCCAAAAACATTCAGTACTTC
CDR3 protein: CATSRDPAGPKNIQYF
clone size: few
D gene: .
J gene: TRBJ2-4
V gene: TRBV15

CDR3 DNA: TGCGCCAGCGCAGCGCGAGACTTGAGCTCCTACAATGAGCAGTTCTTC
CDR3 protein: CASAARDLSSYNEQFF
clone size: .
D gene: .
J gene: TRBJ2-1
V gene: TRBV5-1

CDR3 DNA: TGTGCCAGCAGCTTAGCAGGGGGCAGGGGGACCTACGAGCAGTACTTC
CDR3 protein: CASSLAGGRGTYEQYF
clone size: .
D gene: TRBD1
J gene: TRBJ2-7
V gene: TRBV7-2

CDR3 DNA: TGCAGCGTTCGACGGACAGGGAACACCGGGGAGCTGTTTTTT
CDR3 protein: CSVRRTGNTGELFF
clone size: few
D gene: TRBD1
J gene: TRBJ2-2
V gene: TRBV29-1

CDR3 DNA: TGTGCCAGCAGCAGGGACAGGGGGCGCGTAGAGACCCAGTACTTC
CDR3 protein: CASSRDRGRVETQYF
clone size: few
D gene: TRBD1
J gene: TRBJ2-5
V gene: TRBV7-2

CDR3 DNA: TGTGCCAGCTCACCGGCTCGGGGGTCGGACACTGAAGCTTTCTTT
CDR3 protein: CASSPARGSDTEAFF
clone size: .
D gene: .
J gene: TRBJ1-1
V gene: TRBV18

CDR3 DNA: TGCAGCGTTGAGAGGACATACAATGAGCAGTTCTTC
CDR3 protein: CSVERTYNEQFF
clone size: .
D gene: .
J gene: TRBJ2-1
V gene: TRBV29-1

CDR3 DNA: TGTGCCAGCAGCCAAATGGGTAGCGGATTCTCCTACAATGAGCAGTTCTTC
CDR3 protein: CASSQMGSGFSYNEQFF
clone size: .
D gene: .
J gene: TRBJ2-1
V gene: TRBV5-6

CDR3 DNA: TGTGCCAGCAGCCGGACAGAAAATCAGCCCCAGCATTTT
CDR3 protein: CASSRTENQPQHF
clone size: few
D gene: .
J gene: TRBJ1-5
V gene: TRBV7-2

CDR3 DNA: TGTGCCAGCAGCTCCGGGACAGGGAACTATGGCTACACCTTC
CDR3 protein: CASSSGTGNYGYTF
clone size: .
D gene: TRBD1
J gene: TRBJ1-2
V gene: TRBV7-9

CDR3 DNA: TGTGCCAGCAGCGTAGTAGGGACTAGCACAGATACGCAGTATTTT
CDR3 protein: CASSVVGTSTDTQYF
clone size: few
D gene: .
J gene: TRBJ2-3
V gene: TRBV9

CDR3 DNA: TGTGCCTGGTCTACCTTGAAGACAGCTAACTATGGCTACACCTTC
CDR3 protein: CAWSTLKTANYGYTF
clone size: .
D gene: .
J gene: TRBJ1-2
V gene: TRBV30

CDR3 DNA: TGCAGCCCCAATATCCCTCCCTTGGGGCGGCCGTTCACAGATACGCAGTATTTT
CDR3 protein: CSPNIPPLGRPFTDTQYF
clone size: few
D gene: .
J gene: TRBJ2-3
V gene: TRBV29-1

CDR3 DNA: TGTGCCAGCAGAACAGGGCAATCCTACGAGCAGTACTTC
CDR3 protein: CASRTGQSYEQYF
clone size: few
D gene: .
J gene: TRBJ2-7
V gene: TRBV2

CDR3 DNA: TGTGCCAGCTCACCCCTCCAAGAGACCCAGTACTTC
CDR3 protein: CASSPLQETQYF
clone size: few
D gene: .
J gene: TRBJ2-5
V gene: TRBV18

CDR3 DNA: TGCAGCGTTGAAGCGGGGTTTGACTACGAGCAGTACTTC
CDR3 protein: CSVEAGFDYEQYF
clone size: few
D gene: .
J gene: TRBJ2-7
V gene: TRBV29-1

CDR3 DNA: TGCGCCAGCAGCCATGTTGGCCGGGACAGAAACAATGAGCAGTTCTTC
CDR3 protein: CASSHVGRDRNNEQFF
clone size: few
D gene: TRBD1
J gene: TRBJ2-1
V gene: TRBV4-1

CDR3 DNA: TGTGCCAGCAGCGGCGACAGGGCCCCAAAGCCCCAGCATTTT
CDR3 protein: CASSGDRAPKPQHF
clone size: few
D gene: TRBD1
J gene: TRBJ1-5
V gene: TRBV7-9